This TCR beta chain was sequenced for a study of OX40 agonist ivuxolimab in advanced cancers. Study background: Patients were dosed with the agonistic anti-OX40 (CD134) antibody ivuxolimab. The study's findings and limits: The study found that CD8+ T cells averaged more expanded clones than CD4+.

The protocol was immunoSEQ multiplex PCR, while the TCRdb copy is restricted to in-frame clones and leaves out a portion. The data hold 20,000 to 25,000 clones, with around 84% observed a single time. Germline CDR1 MNHEY, CDR2 SMNVEV (reference sequence). The CDR3 spans 14 residues. The junction had 2 bases not matched to a gene; V was cut back by 4 bases and J by 3 bases. As regards this clone: The antigen is not known.

Sequences were derived from CD4+ or CD8+ T cells sorted from blood, sampled in a trial of the OX40 agonist ivuxolimab. The sequence was collected from an adult with an advanced solid tumor such as melanoma, head and neck, liver or kidney cancer. The J gene is TRBJ1-4, the V gene TRBV27, with 7 bases that match TRBD1. CDR3 nucleotide sequence: TGTGCCAGCAGTTCCGGGACAGCTAATGAAAAACTGTTTTTT. As protein: CASSSGTANEKLFF.